This T cell receptor beta chain emerged from a study of T cells in tuberculosis. Method: immunoSEQ multiplex PCR; TCRdb's copy keeps in-frame clones and lacks some. Counted here are about 58,000 clones, approximately 85% occurring once; the ten biggest clones make up roughly 22%. Sorting used thawed, overnight-rested PBMC stained with anti-CD3, a viability dye and GMM-loaded CD1B tetramer. The lipid loaded on the CD1B tetramers was C32 glucose monomycolate from Rhodococcus equi. Tetramer-sorted PBMC had been CD14 monocyte-depleted before freezing. Germline CDR1 and CDR2: SGHRS and YFSETQ. Germline trimming cut 4 bases from V and 2 bases from J; bases unmatched to any gene: 2. The CDR3 covers 13 residues. This clone was counted only a few times.

The chain employs TRBV5-1 and TRBJ2-7; 8 bases map to TRBD1. The clonotype comes from an adult woman with latent tuberculosis. Input material: CD1b-GMM tetramer-negative cells sorted from PBMCs. The CDR3 region is CASSGGQAYEQYF. The CDR3 DNA is TGCGCCAGCAGCGGGGGACAGGCCTACGAGCAGTACTTC.